These T cell receptor beta chains were read from a single sample in a study of CD8 T cells in ankylosing spondylitis. TCRdb re-called the 5' RACE reads through MiXCR, storing one row per CDR3 protein. In the table there are just over 300,000 distinct CDR3 sequences, about a fifth of which are singletons. Source material: blood, either unsorted or a sorted T cell fraction (not recorded which). The receptors here all came from a female donor with ankylosing spondylitis or in good health (not recorded which). The conserved cysteine and the conserved F or W are not part of the CDR3 here.

V	J	CDR3
TRBV5-8	TRBJ2-1	ASSLARTSGDNEQF
TRBV20-1	TRBJ2-7	SASRGELAGGKNEQY
TRBV6-2/TRBV6-3	TRBJ1-1	ASSRAEEYTEAF
TRBV15	TRBJ1-1	ATSRDWGVDTEAF
TRBV10-3	TRBJ2-1	AIRGTNNEQF
TRBV10-3	TRBJ2-5	AISEIRLAGGGETQY
TRBV11-1	TRBJ2-3	ASSISGGSDTQY
TRBV18	TRBJ1-1	ASSPSTRTEAF
TRBV6-2/TRBV6-3	TRBJ2-2	ASSQRFGELF
TRBV10-3	TRBJ1-5	AISQGVRASNQPQH
TRBV27	TRBJ1-5	ASSRQGAWNQPQH
TRBV7-8	TRBJ1-6	ASSLDGYNSPLH
TRBV24-1	TRBJ2-1	ATSDLGLTGQF
TRBV19	TRBJ2-2	ASRLGTTYTGELF
TRBV11-2	TRBJ2-5	ASSLVWTSGHQETQY
TRBV20-1	TRBJ2-7	SARDLASKQY
TRBV7-2	TRBJ2-3	ASSLPGVGTDTQY
TRBV20-1	TRBJ2-7	SASGTSYEQY
TRBV5-1	TRBJ2-3	ASRLGGDTDTQY
TRBV12-3/TRBV12-4	TRBJ2-5	ASTLWGARETQY
TRBV20-1	TRBJ2-7	SASDPPREQY
TRBV7-2	TRBJ2-5	ASSWTAEETQY
TRBV29-1	TRBJ1-1	SVEAGLRTEAF
TRBV12-3/TRBV12-4	TRBJ2-7	ASSFRIAATYEQY
TRBV6-1	TRBJ2-5	ASSPGYQETQY
TRBV27	TRBJ2-1	ASSFTSGSLRSYNEQF
TRBV10-2	TRBJ1-1	ASRDGNTEAF
TRBV29-1	TRBJ1-1	SAKDQGTEAF